This TCR beta chain was identified during a study of follicular helper T cells after annual influenza vaccination. Turning to the study itself: Across the 2013-2014, 2014-2015 and 2015-2016 vaccination seasons, some subjects were resampled. Findings and limits, study-wide: ICOS+CD38+ cTfh clonality tracked population frequency, and its change tracked circulating plasmablast change. Day 7 ICOS+CD38+ clones later appeared mostly in ICOS-CD38- cTfh.

TCRdb's copy holds only in-frame clones and misses some; the assay was immunoSEQ multiplex PCR. This sample has more than 2,000 clones, with more than 70% found just once. Notes on this clone: Its antigen is not identified.

Regarding time point: 2015-2016 season, pre-vaccination. Donors were community-dwelling with no influenza vaccine in the prior 6 months. Looked up from germline, CDR1 is SGHRS and CDR2 is YFSETQ. CDR3 length equals 15 residues. After removal of 2 bases from V and 0 bases from J, the junction contained 1 base not matched to a gene. The rearrangement joins TRBV5-1 to TRBJ1-4; 7 bases map to TRBD1. The receptor comes from an adult who received the influenza vaccine. Material: CXCR5+ CD38+ circulating T follicular helper cells from blood, obtained on the day of influenza vaccination. This sample's subset: circulating Tfh, non-naive CD4+CXCR5+PD-1+ (ICOS+CD38+ or ICOS-CD38-). In nucleotides, the CDR3 is TGCGCCAGCAGCTTCCAGGGGGCAACTAATGAAAAACTGTTTTTT. It translates to CASSFQGATNEKLFF.